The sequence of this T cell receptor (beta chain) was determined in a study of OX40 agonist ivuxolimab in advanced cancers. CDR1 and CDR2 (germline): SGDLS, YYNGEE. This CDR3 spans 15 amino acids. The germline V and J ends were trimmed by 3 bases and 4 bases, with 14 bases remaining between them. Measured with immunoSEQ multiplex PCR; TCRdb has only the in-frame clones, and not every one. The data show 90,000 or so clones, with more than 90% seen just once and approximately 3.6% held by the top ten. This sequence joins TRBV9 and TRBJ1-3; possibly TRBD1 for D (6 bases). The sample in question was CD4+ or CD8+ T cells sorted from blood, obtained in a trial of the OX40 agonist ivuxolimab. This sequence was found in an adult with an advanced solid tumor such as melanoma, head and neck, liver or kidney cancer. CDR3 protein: CASSAPEGVGNTIYF. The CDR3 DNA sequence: TGTGCCAGCAGCGCCCCCGAGGGGGTCGGAAACACCATATATTTT.